Presented here are 20 T cell receptor beta chains from one specimen sequenced in a study of blood T cells in healthy people across ages. It was with a sample-barcoded 5' primer and a J-beta primer mix that a second PCR of roughly 7 to 12 cycles was run. TCRdb reprocessed the 5' RACE reads via MiXCR and lists one record per CDR3 protein. The table records around 1,700,000 distinct CDR3 sequences, 28% of them present only once. The source material was blood. The receptors were gathered from a woman aged 25 to 39 in good health.

This clonotype was seen more than once but under ten times. This chain links TRBV6-1 with TRBJ1-5; 8 bases match TRBD1. Germline V gene sequence: CDR1 MNHNS, CDR2 SASEGT. This CDR3 spans 20 amino acids. With 0 bases clipped from V and 4 bases from J, the junction kept 17 bases outside the gene matches. CDR3 coding DNA: TGTGCCAGCAGTGAAGCGGGTGGGACAGGCGGATATGCGGGTAATCAGCCCCAGCATTTT. Translation: CASSEAGGTGGYAGNQPQHF.

This clonotype was counted only a few times. CDR3 in DNA: TGTGCCAGCAGCTTAGCGGGTCAGGGGGCTTTCAGCAATCAGCCCCAGCATTTT. Translation gives CASSLAGQGAFSNQPQHF. The chain has TRBV7-2 and TRBJ1-5; TRBD1 agrees at 8 bases. Germline trimming cut 0 bases from V and 1 base from J; bases unmatched to any gene: 8. Germline V gene sequence: CDR1 SGHTA, CDR2 FQGNSA. The CDR3 is 18 amino acids.

This clonotype was recorded a few times. The chain links TRBV29-1 to TRBJ2-7, with D perhaps matching TRBD1 (5 bases). Between the trimmed V and J ends, which lost 0 bases and 4 bases, there was a span of 10 bases. Germline V gene lookup returns CDR1 SQVTM and CDR2 ANQGSEA. The CDR3 is 13 amino acids. CDR3 loop: CSVEDATAYEQYF. DNA of the CDR3: TGCAGCGTTGAAGATGCGACAGCTTACGAGCAGTACTTC.

There are many counts of this clonotype. The rearrangement uses TRBV7-3 and TRBJ2-6; 8 bases are a match to TRBD1. Trimming at V came to 5 bases and at J to 0 bases, leaving 9 bases not matched to a gene. The CDR3 runs to 18 residues. Looked up from germline, CDR1 is SGHTA and CDR2 is FQGTGA. The CDR3 reads CASSLAGTGTSGANVLTF. Written as DNA, the CDR3 is TGTGCCAGCAGCCTTGCCGGGACAGGAACCTCTGGGGCCAACGTCCTGACTTTC.

This clonotype has more than one count but fewer than ten. The rearrangement joins TRBV20-1 to TRBJ1-5; possibly TRBD1 for D (6 bases). V gave up 7 bases and J gave up 4 bases, with 20 bases separating them. The germline gives CDR1 DFQATT, CDR2 SNEGSKA (reference sequence). The CDR3 runs to 15 residues. The CDR3 protein is CSVRSGTKTNQPQHF. The CDR3, as DNA: TGCAGTGTGAGATCCGGGACAAAAACAAATCAGCCCCAGCATTTT.

This clonotype was counted a few times. The V and J genes are TRBV30 and TRBJ2-7; 10 nucleotides align to TRBD1. V was pared by 3 bases and J by 6 bases, with 5 bases of the junction left unmatched. This CDR3 is 13 amino acids long. CDR1 is GTSNPN, CDR2 SVGIG, per germline (reference sequence). CDR3 DNA: TGTGCCTGGAGCAGGACAGGGGGGTCCGAGCAGTACTTC. Its protein is CAWSRTGGSEQYF.

This clonotype was counted between two and nine times. V usage is TRBV6-6 and J usage is TRBJ2-5, with D perhaps matching TRBD2 (5 bases). V lost 6 bases to trimming and J lost 6 bases, with 14 bases between them. The germline CDR1 and CDR2 sequences are MNHNY and SVGAGI (reference sequence). The CDR3 length is 13 residues. As DNA, the CDR3 is TGTGCCAGCAGCCCCGGAGGTAGAAAGACCCAGTACTTC. Translated, it gives CASSPGGRKTQYF.

The chain links TRBV7-3 to TRBJ1-6; D unresolved. The V and J ends lost 5 bases and 6 bases respectively, with 8 bases between them. The CDR3 runs 13 residues. Germline V gives CDR1 SGHTA, CDR2 FQGTGA. CDR3 nucleotides: TGTGCCAGCAGCCGAGGCCCTAATTCACCCCTCCACTTT. Protein: CASSRGPNSPLHF.

This clonotype was counted between two and nine times. The rearrangement links TRBV7-2 to TRBJ1-3; the D is unclear. Germline CDR1 and CDR2: SGHTA and FQGNSA. This CDR3 spans 15 amino acids. Trimming took 3 bases from V and 3 from J, leaving 12 bases between them. CDR3 coding DNA: TGTGCCAGCAGCTTGCACCAGGCTTTTGGAAACACCATATATTTT. It encodes CASSLHQAFGNTIYF.

This clonotype has more than one count but fewer than ten. The chain couples TRBV2 to TRBJ2-3, with TRBD2 matching 13 bases. The trim removed 3 bases at V and 8 bases at J, leaving 8 bases unmatched. CDR1 and CDR2 (germline): SNHLY, FYNNEI. This CDR3 spans 16 amino acids. In DNA, the CDR3 is TGTGCCAGCAGTGAGGGGACTAGCGGGAAAGTCGGTACGCAGTATTTT. Protein product: CASSEGTSGKVGTQYF.

This rearrangement joins TRBV30 to TRBJ1-6; TRBD1 matches at 7 bases. In germline, CDR1 is GTSNPN, CDR2 SVGIG (reference sequence). There are 15 residues in the CDR3. The V gene end was trimmed by 0 bases and the J gene end by 7 bases; junction bases not matched to a gene: 6. CDR3: CAWSVGTARNSPLHF. The CDR3 DNA is TGTGCCTGGAGTGTCGGGACAGCAAGAAATTCACCCCTCCACTTT.

V gene TRBV4-1 combines with J gene TRBJ2-3; weak D call: TRBD1 (6 bases). V lost 3 bases and J 4 bases, leaving 11 bases between the germline ends. Per the germline V gene, CDR1 is MGHRA and CDR2 is YSYEKL. This CDR3 is 14 amino acids long. The CDR3 is CASSQVRGPDTQYF. The CDR3, as DNA: TGCGCCAGCAGCCAGGTCAGGGGCCCAGATACGCAGTATTTT.

The V gene is TRBV6-5, the J gene TRBJ2-6, with D possibly TRBD1 on 8 matching bases. The germline gives CDR1 MNHEY, CDR2 SVGAGI. The CDR3 is 15 amino acids. V lost 7 bases and J lost 0, with 10 bases in between. CDR3 protein: CASNRGGSGANVLTF. In nucleotides, the CDR3 is TGTGCCAGCAACAGGGGGGGCTCTGGGGCCAACGTCCTGACTTTC.

This clonotype has at least ten counts. The V gene is TRBV29-1, the J gene TRBJ2-5; D may match TRBD1 or TRBD2 (5 bases each). CDR3 length equals 13 residues. Trimming shortened V by 4 bases and J by 4 bases, and 13 bases separated the two germline ends. The germline V gene encodes CDR1 SQVTM and CDR2 ANQGSEA. The chain's CDR3 is CSVAGGETETQYF. CDR3 DNA sequence: TGCAGCGTTGCTGGGGGTGAAACAGAGACCCAGTACTTC. Together with reference TRBV29-1 and TRBJ2-5, the CDR3 gives the full variable domain: SAVISQKPSRDICQRGTSLTIQCQVDSQVTMMFWYRQQPGQSLTLIATANQGSEATYESGFVIDKFPISRPNLTFSTLTVSNMSPEDSSIYLCSVAGGETETQYFGPGTRLLVL.

The gene calls are TRBV2 and TRBJ2-1; 8 bases line up with TRBD1. Germline lookup yields CDR1 SNHLY and CDR2 FYNNEI. Trimming removed 6 bases from V and 7 bases from J; junction bases left unmatched: 5. CDR3 length: 13 residues. This CDR3 is CASRDRVINEQFF. The DNA of the CDR3 is TGTGCCAGCAGGGACAGGGTAATTAATGAGCAGTTCTTC.

This clonotype was picked up a small number of times. The chain joins TRBV20-1 to TRBJ2-3; TRBD2 matches at 9 bases. The germline CDR1 and CDR2 sequences are DFQATT and SNEGSKA (reference sequence). The CDR3 runs 13 residues. V lost 7 bases and J lost 2; bases outside the gene matches: 4. CDR3 sequence (DNA): TGCAGTGGACTAGCGGCTGACACAGATACGCAGTATTTT. Translating gives CSGLAADTDTQYF.

The sample holds a few counts of this clonotype. The chain recombines TRBV20-1 with TRBJ2-1; tentative D call: TRBD2 (5 bases). V lost 5 bases, J lost 3 bases, and 14 bases lay in between. CDR1 DFQATT and CDR2 SNEGSKA come from the germline V gene (reference sequence). The CDR3 is made up of 14 amino acids. This CDR3 is CSAPASGNYNEQFF. As DNA, the CDR3 is TGCAGTGCTCCCGCTTCCGGGAACTACAATGAGCAGTTCTTC.

This clonotype was counted only a few times. This chain joins TRBV28 and TRBJ1-5; D is unclear. CDR3 size: 16 residues. The germline V gene encodes CDR1 MDHEN and CDR2 SYDVKM. The V end was cut by 6 bases, the J end by 2 bases, with 17 bases between. The CDR3 loop is CASSRSVGLGNQPQHF. The CDR3 DNA is TGTGCCAGCAGCCGTTCAGTGGGTTTAGGCAATCAGCCCCAGCATTTT.

This clonotype was seen only a few times. The chain recombines TRBV27 with TRBJ2-3; 9 bases line up with TRBD1. Germline assignment: CDR1 MNHEY and CDR2 SMNVEV (reference sequence). Unmatched junction bases numbered 8, after V lost 5 bases and J lost 5 bases. This CDR3 contains 15 residues. CDR3 amino acids: CASSPWTGVEDTQYF. CDR3 DNA sequence: TGTGCCAGCAGTCCATGGACAGGGGTGGAAGATACGCAGTATTTT.

This clonotype has more than one count but fewer than ten. The V and J genes are TRBV28 and TRBJ2-3; D may be TRBD2 (6 bases). V lost 7 bases to trimming and J lost 5 bases, with 19 bases between them. This CDR3 region has 15 residues. The germline CDR1 and CDR2 sequences are MDHEN and SYDVKM. The CDR3 DNA reads as TGTGCCAGCAACGTCCTGGCGGGGTCAATAGATACGCAGTATTTT. Its translation: CASNVLAGSIDTQYF.